Included here is one TCR beta chain sequence, with context. This record belongs to a study of blood T cell repertoires in COVID-19. Study overall: Some COVID-19 samples were acute and others convalescent; all came from the United States, Italy and Spain. Sample material is recorded as cDNA or gDNA derived from T cells, B-cell-depleted T cells, or PBMCs.

CDR3 length: 17 amino acids. Germline V gives CDR1 MGHRA, CDR2 YSYEKL. V shed 0 bases and J shed 3 bases, with 12 bases lying between them. Libraries were prepared by immunoSEQ multiplex PCR; TCRdb keeps only in-frame clonotypes and omits some of them. The data contain about 190,000 clones, around three quarters of them singletons. In terms of age and location, participants ranged from roughly 18 to 95 years and lived in about two dozen US areas. Clinical history as reported by participants underpinned cohort assignment. The chain joins TRBV4-1 to TRBJ1-6; D unresolved. Sequenced material: PBMCs or T cells enriched from blood (not recorded which). The sequence was obtained from a woman aged 50 to 60 with acute COVID-19. In nucleotides, the CDR3 is TGCGCCAGCAGCCAAGATGTAACAGCTGGCTATAATTCACCCCTCCACTTT. Its translation is CASSQDVTAGYNSPLHF.